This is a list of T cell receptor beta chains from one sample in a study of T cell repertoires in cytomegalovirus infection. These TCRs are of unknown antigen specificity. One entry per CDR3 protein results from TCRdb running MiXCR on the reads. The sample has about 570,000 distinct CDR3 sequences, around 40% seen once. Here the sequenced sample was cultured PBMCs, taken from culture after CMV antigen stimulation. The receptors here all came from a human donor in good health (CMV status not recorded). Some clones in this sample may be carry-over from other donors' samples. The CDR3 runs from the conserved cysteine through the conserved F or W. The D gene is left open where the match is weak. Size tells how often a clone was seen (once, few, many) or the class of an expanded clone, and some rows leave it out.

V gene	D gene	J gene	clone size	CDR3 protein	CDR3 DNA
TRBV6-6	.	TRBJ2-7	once	CASSYSTGPHEQYF	TGTGCCAGCAGTTACTCGACGGGACCCCACGAGCAGTACTTC
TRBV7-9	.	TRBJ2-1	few	CAYWGGPYNEQFF	TGTGCCTATTGGGGGGGGCCTTACAATGAGCAGTTCTTC
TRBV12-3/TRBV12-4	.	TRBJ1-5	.	CASSRTGSTQPQHF	TGTGCCAGCAGTCGGACGGGGAGCACTCAGCCCCAGCATTTT
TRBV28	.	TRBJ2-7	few	CASSLNGAPRRHEQYF	TGTGCCAGCAGTTTAAACGGCGCCCCACGACGCCACGAGCAGTACTTC
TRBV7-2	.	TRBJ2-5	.	CASTTRTKETQYF	TGTGCCAGCACGACTAGAACAAAAGAGACCCAGTACTTC
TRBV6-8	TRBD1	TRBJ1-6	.	CASSQGQGAYSPLHF	TGTGCCAGCAGTCAAGGACAGGGGGCTTATTCACCCCTCCACTTT
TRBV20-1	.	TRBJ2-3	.	CSARGRPGTPVRQDTQYF	TGCAGTGCTAGAGGGCGACCCGGGACCCCCGTTCGACAAGATACGCAGTATTTT
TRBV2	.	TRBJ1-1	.	CASQIRNTEAFF	TGTGCCAGCCAAATCCGGAACACTGAAGCTTTCTTT
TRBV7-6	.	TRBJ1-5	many	CASSLTENQPQHF	TGTGCCAGCAGTTTAACAGAAAATCAGCCCCAGCATTTT
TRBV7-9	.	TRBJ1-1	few	CASSPGIDTEAFF	TGTGCCAGCAGCCCGGGAATCGACACTGAAGCTTTCTTT
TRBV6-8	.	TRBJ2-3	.	CASSYSLGGDTQYF	TGTGCCAGCAGTTACTCCCTGGGGGGCGATACGCAGTATTTT
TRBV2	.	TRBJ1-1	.	CASTKDEGRTEAFF	TGTGCCAGCACCAAGGACGAAGGCCGCACTGAAGCTTTCTTT
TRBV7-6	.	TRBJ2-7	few	CASRKDYEQYF	TGTGCCAGCAGAAAGGACTACGAGCAGTACTTC
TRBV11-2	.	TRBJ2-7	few	CASSLGAVEQYF	TGTGCCAGCAGCCTCGGGGCGGTAGAGCAGTACTTC